The source of this TCR beta chain is a study of cytomegalovirus exposure and HLA in healthy donors. Study-level background: Falling in the Caucasian-associated ancestry cluster were about 82% of under 450 genotyped donors. Study-wide results and limits: Later analysis identified a missense DCLRE1C variant that was linked to TCR beta V- and J-gene trimming.

This CDR3 is built from 13 residues. Germline V gene data show CDR1 as MNHEY and CDR2 as SVGAGI. V was pared by 8 bases and J by 5 bases, with 3 bases of the junction left unmatched. Vbeta (60) and Jbeta (13) primers were used in the PCR. Some clones are missing from TCRdb's copy, which holds only in-frame ones; the method was immunoSEQ multiplex PCR. This table has about 130,000 clones, roughly 10% appearing once. This clone was detected only a few times. Its target is unknown. The chain combines TRBV6-5 with TRBJ1-5, with 10 nucleotides matching TRBD1. Input material: PBMCs. This TCR came from a man in his fifties in good health and CMV-seronegative. CDR3: CASGDRGYQPQHF. CDR3 nucleotide sequence: TGTGCCAGCGGGGACAGGGGCTATCAGCCCCAGCATTTT.